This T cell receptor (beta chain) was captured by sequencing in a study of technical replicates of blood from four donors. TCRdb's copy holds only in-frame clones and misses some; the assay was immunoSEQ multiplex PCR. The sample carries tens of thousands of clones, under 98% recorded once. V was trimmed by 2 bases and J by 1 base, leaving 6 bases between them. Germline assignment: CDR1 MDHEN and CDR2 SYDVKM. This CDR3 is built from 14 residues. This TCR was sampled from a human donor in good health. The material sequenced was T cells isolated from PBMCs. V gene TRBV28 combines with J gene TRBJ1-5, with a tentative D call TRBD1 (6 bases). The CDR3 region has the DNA TGTGCCAGCAGTTTAGGACAGAGCAATCAGCCCCAGCATTTT. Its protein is CASSLGQSNQPQHF.